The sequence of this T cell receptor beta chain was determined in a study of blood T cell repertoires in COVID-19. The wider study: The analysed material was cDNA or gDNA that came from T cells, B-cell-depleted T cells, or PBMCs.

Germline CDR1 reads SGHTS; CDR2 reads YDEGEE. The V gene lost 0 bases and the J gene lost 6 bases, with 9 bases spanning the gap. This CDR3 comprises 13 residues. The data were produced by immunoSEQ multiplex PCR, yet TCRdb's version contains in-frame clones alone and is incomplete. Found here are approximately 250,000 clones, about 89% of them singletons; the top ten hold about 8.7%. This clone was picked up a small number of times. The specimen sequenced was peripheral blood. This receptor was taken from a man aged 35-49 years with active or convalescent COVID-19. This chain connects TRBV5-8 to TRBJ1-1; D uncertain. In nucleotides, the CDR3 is TGTGCCAGCAGCTTGGCTCGGAGGCCTGAAGCTTTCTTT. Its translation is CASSLARRPEAFF.